Sequencing of this T cell receptor (beta chain) was carried out in a study of blood T cell repertoires in COVID-19. Profiling relied on immunoSEQ multiplex PCR, and the TCRdb table lists in-frame clones only, not all of them. In the table there are a few hundred thousand clones, 80% of which are singletons. This clone was picked up a small number of times. The clonotype originates from a human donor in a cohort sampled during active COVID-19. What was sequenced was peripheral blood.

CDR3 sequence reads: CASSDEGARSYSPLHF. The CDR3 nucleotides read TGTGCCAGCAGCGATGAGGGGGCTCGTTCGTATTCACCCCTCCACTTT. The chain uses TRBV5-8 and TRBJ1-6; 7 nucleotides match TRBD1. The V gene end was trimmed by 4 bases and the J gene end by 8 bases; junction bases not matched to a gene: 12. The CDR3 is 16 residues long. Germline CDR1 SGHTS, CDR2 YDEGEE.